A selection of T cell receptor beta chains follows, all from one sample in a study of blood T cell repertoires in COVID-19. Repertoires were generated with immunoSEQ multiplex PCR, while TCRdb's copy carries only in-frame clones and drops some. The repertoire holds roughly 70,000 clones, with around 75% as singletons. The sequencing input was peripheral blood. The receptors stem from a man in his 70s with acute or convalescent COVID-19. Each CDR3 is given with its conserved first and last residue. D genes are given only for firm matches. Rows may omit the clone size; those that give it use once, few, many or a size class.

NA | TRBJ1-1 | NA | TRBV18 | TGTGCCAGCTCACCGAGGGCAGCGAACACTGAAGCTTTCTTT | CASSPRAANTEAFF
NA | TRBJ2-1 | TRBD2 | TRBV15 | TGTGCCACCAGCAGCCAGGGACTAGCGGGAGCGGAGTTCTTC | CATSSQGLAGAEFF
NA | TRBJ2-5 | NA | TRBV21-1 | TGTGCCAGCAGCATCTCGGACAGGGAAGAGACCCAGTACTTC | CASSISDREETQYF
NA | TRBJ2-1 | TRBD2 | TRBV11-2 | TGTGCCAGCAGCCTCACTAGCGATGTCGGGCAGTTCTTC | CASSLTSDVGQFF
once | TRBJ2-1 | TRBD2 | TRBV7-6 | TGTGCCAGCAGCTTACTTCTAGCGGCCTACAATGAGCAGTTCTTC | CASSLLLAAYNEQFF
NA | TRBJ2-6 | TRBD1 | TRBV28 | TGTGCCAGCAGTTTACCCGTAACAGGGGCTGGGGCCAACGTCCTGACTTTC | CASSLPVTGAGANVLTF
NA | TRBJ2-5 | TRBD1 | TRBV2 | TGTGCCAGCAGTGAGGGACAGGGGAGGGGAGAGACCCAGTACTTC | CASSEGQGRGETQYF
NA | TRBJ1-1 | TRBD1 | TRBV12-3/TRBV12-4 | TGTGCCAGCAGGCGACAGGGGGAAATTGAAGCTTTCTTT | CASRRQGEIEAFF
few | TRBJ1-2 | NA | TRBV11-2 | TGTGCCAGCAGCCCCGAGGTCCAGTCCTATGGCTACACCTTC | CASSPEVQSYGYTF
NA | TRBJ2-3 | NA | TRBV7-9 | TGTGCCAGCAGCTTACTACGTAGCACAGATACGCAGTATTTT | CASSLLRSTDTQYF
NA | TRBJ2-1 | TRBD2 | TRBV7-6 | TGTGCCAGCAGCTTGGGCTCGGGGACTAGCTCCTACAATGAGCAGTTCTTC | CASSLGSGTSSYNEQFF
few | TRBJ1-6 | TRBD1 | TRBV13 | TGTGCCAGCAGCTTAACGGGACAGGGTAATTCACCCCTCCACTTT | CASSLTGQGNSPLHF
once | TRBJ2-1 | NA | TRBV9 | TGTGCCAGCAGCGTGACTCCTTCAGCGGCGTATGAGCAGTTCTTC | CASSVTPSAAYEQFF
few | TRBJ1-2 | NA | TRBV24-1 | TGTGCCACCAGTGATTTGGACAGCCATGGCTACACCTTC | CATSDLDSHGYTF
NA | TRBJ2-2 | NA | TRBV2 | TGTGCCAGCAGTAACTCGAACACCGGGGAGCTGTTTTTT | CASSNSNTGELFF
once | TRBJ2-1 | TRBD2 | TRBV6-2/TRBV6-3 | TGTGCCAGCAGTTCGGGACTAGCCCCCAATGAGCAGTTCTTC | CASSSGLAPNEQFF
NA | TRBJ2-1 | NA | TRBV7-8 | TGTGCCAGCGAGCTTAACCCTAGCGCTTACAATGAGCAGTTCTTC | CASELNPSAYNEQFF
once | TRBJ1-1 | TRBD1 | TRBV7-3 | TGTGCCAGCAGCCCCACAGGGGACCCGAACACTGAAGCTTTCTTT | CASSPTGDPNTEAFF
NA | TRBJ1-1 | TRBD1 | TRBV5-1 | TGCGCCAGCAGCTTGCGGGACAGGGTCACTGAAGCTTTCTTT | CASSLRDRVTEAFF
few | TRBJ2-7 | NA | TRBV19 | TGTGCCAGTAGTATACAAGCGGACTCCTACGAGCAGTACTTC | CASSIQADSYEQYF
NA | TRBJ2-2 | NA | TRBV5-6 | TGTGCCAGCAGCTTGGATCAGAACACCGGGGAGCTGTTTTTT | CASSLDQNTGELFF
NA | TRBJ2-5 | NA | TRBV18 | TGTGCCAGCTCACCCCGAGGGCGGGAGACCCAGTACTTC | CASSPRGRETQYF
NA | TRBJ2-1 | NA | TRBV5-1 | TGCGCCAGCAGAAGCCAGGGGGAGCAGTTCTTC | CASRSQGEQFF
NA | TRBJ1-6 | TRBD1 | TRBV7-3 | TGTGCCAGCAGCGCCACAGGGGGCCATGGGTCACCCCTCCACTTT | CASSATGGHGSPLHF
few | TRBJ1-2 | TRBD1 | TRBV19 | TGTGCCAGCAGGACAGGGTGGGATGACTATGGCTACACCTTC | CASRTGWDDYGYTF
NA | TRBJ1-3 | NA | TRBV3-1/TRBV3-2 | TGTGCCAGCAGCCAAGAGGCAGGGTTTGCAAACACCATATATTTT | CASSQEAGFANTIYF
NA | TRBJ2-5 | TRBD2 | TRBV28 | TGTGCCAGCAGGCGGGGACTAGCGGGAGTAAGCCAAGAGACCCAGTACTTC | CASRRGLAGVSQETQYF
NA | TRBJ1-1 | NA | TRBV5-6 | TGTGCCAGCAGCCCTCTGGGGCGCCAGAACACTGAAGCTTTCTTT | CASSPLGRQNTEAFF
NA | TRBJ2-1 | NA | TRBV7-2 | TGTGCCAGCAGCTTATTGGACAGCTACAATGAGCAGTTCTTC | CASSLLDSYNEQFF
NA | TRBJ2-7 | TRBD1 | TRBV15 | TGTGCCATCAGCAGAGAGACAGGGTTCTACGAGCAGTACTTC | CAISRETGFYEQYF
NA | TRBJ1-1 | NA | TRBV7-2 | TGTGCCAGCAGCCCTCAGATGAACACTGAAGCTTTCTTT | CASSPQMNTEAFF
NA | TRBJ2-1 | NA | TRBV29-1 | TGCAGCGTGGCTCGGGACAATGAGCAGTTCTTC | CSVARDNEQFF
few | TRBJ1-2 | NA | TRBV7-8 | TGTGCCAGCAGCTCCTATGCGGGTGCCGGCTACACCTTC | CASSSYAGAGYTF
many | TRBJ1-5 | NA | TRBV28 | TGTGCCAGCAGTTTTTTACAGATTAGCAATCAGCCCCAGCATTTT | CASSFLQISNQPQHF
NA | TRBJ2-1 | TRBD2 | TRBV4-1 | TGCGCCAGCAGCCGCGAGCGGGAGGGTGGGGAGCAGTTCTTC | CASSREREGGEQFF
NA | TRBJ1-3 | TRBD1 | TRBV30 | TGTGCCTGGAGGGGGACAGGGGGAAACACCATATATTTT | CAWRGTGGNTIYF
NA | TRBJ2-5 | NA | TRBV5-1 | TGCGCCAGCAGCTTGGTAGGGGCCGGCCAAGAGACCCAGTACTTC | CASSLVGAGQETQYF
NA | TRBJ2-7 | TRBD1 | TRBV5-6 | TGTGCCAGCAGCGGGGGACAGTCTAGCTTCGCGGGGCAGTACTTC | CASSGGQSSFAGQYF
NA | TRBJ2-1 | NA | TRBV7-9 | TGTGCCAGCAGCTTAGGTCAGAAAAAGGAGCAGTTCTTC | CASSLGQKKEQFF
few | TRBJ2-5 | TRBD2 | TRBV9 | TGTGCCAGCAGCGTAGTCTCTAGCGGGGCGGCGACCCAGTACTTC | CASSVVSSGAATQYF
NA | TRBJ1-2 | TRBD1 | TRBV7-2 | TGTGCCAGCAGCTTAGGGGCAGGGGGCGACTACACCTTC | CASSLGAGGDYTF
NA | TRBJ2-7 | TRBD2 | TRBV11-2 | TGTGCCAGCAGCTTCCTAGCGGGAGGGGTCTACGAGCAGTACTTC | CASSFLAGGVYEQYF
NA | TRBJ2-2 | NA | TRBV14 | TGTGCCAGCAGCACCCCGGACAGGGTCCGCGCGGGAGGGCCCGGGGAGCTGTTTTTT | CASSTPDRVRAGGPGELFF
NA | TRBJ1-3 | NA | TRBV3-1/TRBV3-2 | TGTGCCAGCAGCAAACGGGACAACGACGGGCCTGGAAACACCATATATTTT | CASSKRDNDGPGNTIYF
NA | TRBJ1-3 | NA | TRBV10-3 | TGTGCCATCAGGCCCACAGGGACCCTACTCTCTGGAAACACCATATATTTT | CAIRPTGTLLSGNTIYF
few | TRBJ2-5 | TRBD2 | TRBV4-1 | TGCGCCAGCAGCCAATGGACTAGCGGGGAGAAGACCCAGTACTTC | CASSQWTSGEKTQYF
NA | TRBJ2-1 | NA | TRBV5-8 | TGTGCCAGCAGCCCCTCGGGAGAGCAGTTCTTC | CASSPSGEQFF
NA | TRBJ1-2 | NA | TRBV12-3/TRBV12-4 | TGTGCCAGCAGTTCGCAGGGATATGGCTACACCTTC | CASSSQGYGYTF
NA | TRBJ2-7 | TRBD1 | TRBV29-1 | TGCAGCGCTGGACAGGGTGGGTGGTACGAGCAGTACTTC | CSAGQGGWYEQYF
medium-sized | TRBJ1-2 | NA | TRBV14 | TGTGCCAGCAGCCCCCTAGCTGGGTGGAACTATGGCTACACCTTC | CASSPLAGWNYGYTF
NA | TRBJ1-1 | NA | TRBV4-2 | TGTGCCAGCAGCCAAGAGGCCTTGAACACTGAAGCTTTCTTT | CASSQEALNTEAFF
NA | TRBJ2-7 | TRBD2 | TRBV6-2/TRBV6-3 | TGTGCCAGCAGTTACTCCCGTTGGGTAGCGGGAGTCAACGAGCAGTACTTC | CASSYSRWVAGVNEQYF
once | TRBJ2-7 | NA | TRBV5-1 | TGCGCCAGCAGCTTGGGGACTGATATCTACGAGCAGTACTTC | CASSLGTDIYEQYF
NA | TRBJ1-3 | NA | TRBV3-1/TRBV3-2 | TGTGCCAGCAGCCAAGGGGCAGGGATCTCTGGAAACACCATATATTTT | CASSQGAGISGNTIYF
NA | TRBJ2-5 | TRBD2 | TRBV4-1 | TGCGCCAGCAGTCCTGAGGGCAGCGGGAGACCCGAGGTGAACCAAGAGACCCAGTACTTC | CASSPEGSGRPEVNQETQYF
NA | TRBJ1-1 | TRBD1 | TRBV9 | TGTGCCAGCAGCGCACCGGGACAGAAAGCTTTCTTT | CASSAPGQKAFF
NA | TRBJ1-6 | NA | TRBV7-9 | TGTGCCAGCAGCGATGACAGGAGCAATTCACCCCTCCACTTT | CASSDDRSNSPLHF
NA | TRBJ2-1 | TRBD2 | TRBV5-8 | TGTGCCGAGCTCGCCGGCGGGAGGGCCTCGCTCTTCTACAATGAGCAGTTCTTC | CAELAGGRASLFYNEQFF
NA | TRBJ1-2 | TRBD1 | TRBV5-4 | TGTGCCAGCAGCTGGACAGGGAGTCACTATGGCTACACCTTC | CASSWTGSHYGYTF
NA | TRBJ1-4 | NA | TRBV28 | TGTGCCAGCAGACCCGGGGGAGGGTGGAATGAAAAACTGTTTTTT | CASRPGGGWNEKLFF